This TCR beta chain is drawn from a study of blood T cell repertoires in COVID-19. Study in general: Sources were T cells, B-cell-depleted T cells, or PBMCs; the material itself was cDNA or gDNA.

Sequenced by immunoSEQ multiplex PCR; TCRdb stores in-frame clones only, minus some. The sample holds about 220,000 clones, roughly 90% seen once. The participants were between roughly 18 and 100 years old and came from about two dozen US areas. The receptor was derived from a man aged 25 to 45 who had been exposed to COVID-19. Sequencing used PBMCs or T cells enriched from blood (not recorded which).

This CDR3 is CASSRGQGKYGYTF. DNA of the CDR3: TGTGCCAGCAGTCGAGGACAGGGGAAGTATGGCTACACCTTC. This rearrangement joins TRBV6-2 or TRBV6-3 to TRBJ1-2; 9 bases are shared with TRBD1. The CDR3 totals 14 residues. The V and J ends lost 5 bases and 5 bases, in that order; junction bases with no gene match: 6. Germline-derived CDR1 and CDR2 are MNHEY and SVGEGT.